A single count supports the clone carrying this T cell receptor beta chain. As yet, its antigen is unknown. Primers included in the PCR were 60 Vbeta and 13 Jbeta primers. Some clones are missing from TCRdb's copy, which holds only in-frame ones; the method was immunoSEQ multiplex PCR. In the table there are 150,000 to 200,000 clones, roughly 80% of which are singletons. The source of the sample is a study of cytomegalovirus exposure and HLA in healthy donors. Study-level points and caveats: Immune exposure information available was restricted to CMV serostatus. Later analysis identified a missense DCLRE1C variant that was linked to TCR beta V- and J-gene trimming.

Trimming shortened V by 1 base and J by 9 bases, and 10 bases separated the two germline ends. CDR1 and CDR2 (germline): SGHNT, YENEEA. This CDR3 spans 13 amino acids. This TCR was recovered from a woman between 45 and 60 years old in good health and CMV-seropositive. The V gene is TRBV11-3, the J gene TRBJ2-1, with unresolved D. The sequenced sample consisted of PBMCs. The CDR3 sequence: CASSLVNPGEQFF. CDR3 DNA sequence: TGTGCCAGCAGCTTAGTAAACCCCGGTGAGCAGTTCTTC.